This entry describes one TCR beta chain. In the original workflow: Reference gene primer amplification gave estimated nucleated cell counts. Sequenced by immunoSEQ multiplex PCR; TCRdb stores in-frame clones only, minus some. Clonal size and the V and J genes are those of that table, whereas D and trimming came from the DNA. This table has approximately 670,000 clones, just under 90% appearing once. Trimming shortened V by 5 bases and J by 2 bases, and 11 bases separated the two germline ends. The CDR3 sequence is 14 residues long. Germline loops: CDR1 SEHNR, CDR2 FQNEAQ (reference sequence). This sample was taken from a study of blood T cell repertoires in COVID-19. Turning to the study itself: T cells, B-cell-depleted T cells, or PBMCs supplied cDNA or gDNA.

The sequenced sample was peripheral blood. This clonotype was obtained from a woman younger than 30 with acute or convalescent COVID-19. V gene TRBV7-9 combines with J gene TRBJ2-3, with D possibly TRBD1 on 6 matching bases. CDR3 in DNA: TGTGCCAGCAGCCAAGGACAGCCCACAGATACGCAGTATTTT. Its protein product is CASSQGQPTDTQYF.